Listed here are 10 T cell receptor beta chains from one sample, sequenced in a study of regulatory T cells in long-lasting Graves disease. Time point described: persistent/refractory GD, antithyroid drugs over 5 years with positive TRAb. Generation of the TCR library employed RNA extracted from PBMCs. Arm-PCR of CDR3 regions with iRepertoire HTBI primers generated TCR beta libraries. TCRdb independently ran MiXCR on the multiplex PCR reads; one entry per CDR3 protein. The table shows about 460,000 distinct CDR3 sequences, with less than 25% occurring only once. The sample was peripheral blood mononuclear cells (PBMCs), taken when the disease was refractory, from a patient treated with antithyroid drugs. The receptors originated from a female donor with Graves disease.

The chain carries TRBV28 and TRBJ2-7, with a tentative D call TRBD2 (5 bases). Germline CDR1 MDHEN, CDR2 SYDVKM. This CDR3 spans 14 amino acids. The V gene lost 4 bases and the J gene lost 2 bases, with 12 bases spanning the gap. CDR3 coding DNA: TGTGCCAGCAGTTCGGGCGGAGGAACCTACGAGCAGTACTTC. This gives the protein CASSSGGGTYEQYF.

This clonotype occurred many times. The chain joins TRBV6-1 to TRBJ1-2; D might be TRBD1 (6 bases). Germline CDR1 is MNHNS and CDR2 is SASEGT. With 7 bases removed from V and 4 bases from J, the gap between germline ends came to 13 bases. The CDR3 runs 13 residues. The CDR3 is CASTMTGPYGYTF. The DNA for the CDR3 is TGTGCCAGCACCATGACAGGACCCTATGGCTACACCTTC.

This clonotype was seen only a few times. A junction boundary mismatches the germline segment, possibly from a read error. The chain carries TRBV15 and TRBJ2-7; D is uncertain. Per the germline V gene, CDR1 is LNHNV and CDR2 is YYDKDF (reference sequence). This CDR3 has 14 amino acids. The DNA of the CDR3 is TGTACCACCAGCAGAGAAGGCACCTACTACGAGCAGTACTTC. Translation gives CTTSREGTYYEQYF.

The rearrangement joins TRBV7-3 to TRBJ1-1; 9 bases are a match to TRBD1. Germline assignment: CDR1 SGHTA and CDR2 FQGTGA. This CDR3 contains 16 residues. V shed 5 bases, J shed 3 bases, and the junction held 10 bases outside the gene matches. CDR3 in amino acids: CASSPLGGQGDTEAFF. CDR3 in DNA: TGTGCCAGCAGCCCCCTGGGGGGACAGGGCGACACTGAAGCTTTCTTT.

To note about this clonotype: Only one base separates this from a far larger clonotype, so it likely reflects a read error. The V and J genes are TRBV7-2 and TRBJ2-1; 8 nucleotides agree with TRBD2. The J call may be wrong; the DNA end is better matched by TRBJ2-5. Germline CDR1 SGHTA, CDR2 FQGNSA. This CDR3 contains 15 residues. CDR3 in amino acids: CASSLGAGEQGTQYF. In nucleotides, the CDR3 is TGTGCCAGCAGCTTAGGAGCGGGAGAACAAGGGACCCAGTACTTC.

The J gene is TRBJ2-7, the V gene TRBV25-1; the match to TRBD1 covers 7 bases. From germline, CDR1 is MGHDK and CDR2 SYGVNS. The CDR3 consists of 14 residues. The V and J ends lost 2 bases and 2 bases, in that order; junction bases with no gene match: 3. The CDR3 DNA reads TGTGCCAGCAGTGAACGACAGGGCCCCTACGAGCAGTACTTC. Translation: CASSERQGPYEQYF.

The J gene is TRBJ2-1, the V gene TRBV9; D gene unclear. CDR1 is SGDLS and CDR2 is YYNGEE in the germline V gene. Trimming left V 4 bases short and J 9 bases short, with 20 bases between. This CDR3 is 15 amino acids long. CDR3 loop: CASSPLRLGICEQFF. The CDR3 nucleotides are TGTGCCAGCAGCCCCCTACGATTGGGGATATGTGAGCAGTTCTTC.

This clonotype has just one count. This chain links TRBV28 with TRBJ2-1; possibly TRBD1 for D (5 bases). Germline V gives CDR1 MDHEN, CDR2 SYDVKM. With 6 bases removed from V and 5 bases from J, the gap between germline ends came to 14 bases. There are 14 residues in the CDR3. The CDR3 nucleotides are TGTGCCAGCAGCATTATCCAGGGTAACAATGAGCAGTTCTTC. Amino acids: CASSIIQGNNEQFF.

This clonotype was observed a handful of times. This sequence joins TRBV19 and TRBJ1-1; no definite D call. This CDR3 is built from 13 residues. V was shortened by 0 bases and J by 5 bases, with 7 bases between the two germline ends. Germline CDR1 reads LNHDA; CDR2 reads SQIVND (reference sequence). The CDR3 region is CASSIEAGTEAFF. The CDR3 DNA reads TGTGCCAGTAGTATAGAGGCTGGAACTGAAGCTTTCTTT.

This rearrangement joins TRBV19 to TRBJ1-1; unclear D gene. The CDR3 loop spans 13 amino acids. Germline loops: CDR1 LNHDA, CDR2 SQIVND (reference sequence). With 3 bases removed from V and 1 base from J, the gap between germline ends came to 6 bases. The CDR3 coding sequence is TGTGCCAGTAGTATCTACGGGAACACTGAAGCTTTCTTT. It encodes CASSIYGNTEAFF. Filled out from reference TRBV19 and TRBJ1-1, the complete variable domain reads DGGITQSPKYLFRKEGQNVTLSCEQNLNHDAMYWYRQDPGQGLRLIYYSQIVNDFQKGDIAEGYSVSREKKESFPLTVTSAQKNPTAFYLCASSIYGNTEAFFGQGTRLTVV.